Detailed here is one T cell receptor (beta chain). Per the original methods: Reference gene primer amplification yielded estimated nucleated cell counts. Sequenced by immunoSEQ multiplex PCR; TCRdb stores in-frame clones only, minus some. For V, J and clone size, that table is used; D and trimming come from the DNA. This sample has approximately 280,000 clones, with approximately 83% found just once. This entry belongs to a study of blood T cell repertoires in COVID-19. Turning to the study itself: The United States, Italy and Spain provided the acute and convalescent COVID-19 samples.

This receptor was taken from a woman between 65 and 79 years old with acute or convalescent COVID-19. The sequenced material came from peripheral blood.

The CDR3 DNA reads TGTGCCAGCAGCCAAGAAGGACAGCCCAATCAGCCCCAGCATTTT. Encoded protein: CASSQEGQPNQPQHF. V is TRBV14 and J is TRBJ1-5, with D perhaps matching TRBD1 (6 bases). V was clipped by 0 bases and J by 3 bases, with 9 bases between them. Germline V CDR1 and CDR2: SGHDN, FVKESK. The CDR3 contains 15 residues.